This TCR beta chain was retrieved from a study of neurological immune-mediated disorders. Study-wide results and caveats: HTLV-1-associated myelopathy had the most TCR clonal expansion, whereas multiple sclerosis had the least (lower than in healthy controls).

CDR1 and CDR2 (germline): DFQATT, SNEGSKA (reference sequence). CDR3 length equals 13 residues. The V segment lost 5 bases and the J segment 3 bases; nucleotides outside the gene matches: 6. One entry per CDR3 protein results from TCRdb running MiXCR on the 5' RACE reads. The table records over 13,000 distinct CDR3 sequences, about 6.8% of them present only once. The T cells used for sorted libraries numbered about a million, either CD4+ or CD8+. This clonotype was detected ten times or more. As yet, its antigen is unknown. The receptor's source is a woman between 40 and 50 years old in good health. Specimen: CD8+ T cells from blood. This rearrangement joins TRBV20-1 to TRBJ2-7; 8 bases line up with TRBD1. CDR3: CSAQGQVNYEQYF. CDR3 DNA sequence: TGCAGTGCTCAGGGACAGGTCAACTACGAGCAGTACTTC.